These T cell receptor beta chains were read from a single sample in a study of T cells in Graves' hyperthyroidism and ophthalmopathy. MiXCR was run by TCRdb on the multiplex PCR reads, yielding one entry per CDR3 protein. The sample has a few hundred thousand distinct CDR3 sequences; more than 15% are singletons. Material for sequencing was blood. Receptors originate from a woman aged 35 to 49 with Graves' ophthalmopathy. The CDR3 runs from the conserved cysteine through the conserved F or W.

V: TRBV12-3/TRBV12-4; CDR3: CASSPTGSYNEQFF
V: TRBV30; CDR3: CAWRSGSTGELFF
V: TRBV30; CDR3: CAWSRMFGTEAFF
V: TRBV20-1; CDR3: CSASFPDTQYF
V: TRBV5-1; CDR3: CASSLPGASTREPFF
V: TRBV20-1; CDR3: CSARPQGDQPQHF
V: TRBV30; CDR3: CAWIDSGSEQFF
V: TRBV7-9; CDR3: CASSYTPGTGGLEQYF
V: TRBV20-1; CDR3: CSPLAPMWNEQFF
V: TRBV12-5; CDR3: CASGPGLAGETQYF
V: TRBV2; CDR3: CASREGPPPRETQYF
V: TRBV12-3/TRBV12-4; CDR3: CASSLGAGIYSDTQYF
V: TRBV7-9; CDR3: CASSPRWGPRGFNEKLFF
V: TRBV6-1; CDR3: CASSSTALSSGNTIYF
V: TRBV18; CDR3: CASSPPAVLNEQFF
V: TRBV12-3/TRBV12-4; CDR3: CASSKSGTGGWETQYF
V: TRBV28; CDR3: CASTLSSRRGYTF
V: TRBV29-1; CDR3: CSTAGSEGDTQYF
V: TRBV5-1; CDR3: CASSLELAGEETQYF
V: TRBV20-1; CDR3: CSARDPRTGTYEQYF
V: TRBV12-5; CDR3: CASGLVGGNTIYF
V: TRBV5-1; CDR3: CASSLEGVGYEQYF
V: TRBV4-1; CDR3: CASSQGAGTGLGELFF
V: TRBV10-3; CDR3: CAIKGSGGKDTQYF
V: TRBV2; CDR3: CASRQLTGPQFF
V: TRBV4-1; CDR3: CASSWAGTGELFF
V: TRBV3-1; CDR3: CASSQDMGDQPQHF
V: TRBV29-1; CDR3: CSVTDSNYGYTF
V: TRBV20-1; CDR3: CSARGGIGIGRYYGSEKLFF
V: TRBV27; CDR3: CASSPRPGLARYEQYF
V: TRBV19; CDR3: CASSITSGGFNEQFF
V: TRBV3-1; CDR3: CASSQERKMGNTGELFF
V: TRBV28; CDR3: CASNFRDFSYEQYF
V: TRBV24-1; CDR3: CATNRWGEDEQFF
V: TRBV28; CDR3: CASSFAGGGNTEAFF
V: TRBV20-1; CDR3: CSARTASGSYEQYF
V: TRBV9; CDR3: CASSPTGFRNSPLHF
V: TRBV9; CDR3: CASSLRTNSGNTIYF
V: TRBV27; CDR3: CASSLLSSETQYF
V: TRBV28; CDR3: CASSRQGANSGNTIYF
V: TRBV6-2/TRBV6-3; CDR3: CASSYPTGGGTEAFF
V: TRBV14; CDR3: CASSQIPQGTRLNTEAFF
V: TRBV5-1; CDR3: CASSFYSTDTQYF
V: TRBV7-2; CDR3: CASSLQPDSNQPQHF
V: TRBV19; CDR3: CASTAGRVGYTF
V: TRBV6-1; CDR3: CASSSTDRAEKLFF
V: TRBV30; CDR3: CAWSIGPASPLHF
V: TRBV14; CDR3: CASSQLAGGKRTDTQYF
V: TRBV12-3/TRBV12-4; CDR3: CASSEQGKIVGPQHF
V: TRBV28; CDR3: CASSSRGGGSTEAFF
V: TRBV4-2; CDR3: CASSPRVAGEPETQYF
V: TRBV28; CDR3: CASRLDREYQPQHF
V: TRBV3-1; CDR3: CASSQDPGVRQPQHF